This T cell receptor beta chain was found in a study of T-cell reconstitution after alpha-beta-depleted transplantation in children. The TCRbeta library incorporated unique molecular identifiers. MiXCR was run by TCRdb on the PCR reads, yielding one entry per CDR3 protein. The sample carries some 400,000 distinct CDR3 sequences, around 21% recorded once. This TCR derives from a human donor who donated a stem cell graft to a child with acute myeloid leukemia. The specimen was PBMCs from the stem cell graft donor, collected from the stem cell graft.

The CDR3, as DNA: TGTGCCACCAGTGACCCTTCAGCCACTAGATACAATGAGCAGTTCTTC. Protein: CATSDPSATRYNEQFF. The V and J genes are TRBV24-1 and TRBJ2-1; D perhaps matches TRBD2 (5 bases). Germline CDR1 KGHDR, CDR2 SFDVKD. This CDR3 region has 16 residues. Deletions cut 4 bases from V and 4 bases from J, with 16 bases between.